This T cell receptor beta chain was documented in a study of beta chain features in type 1 diabetes. Study overall: Cells sorted and examined across all samples totaled approximately 110 million. Study conclusions and caveats: A definitive answer on HLA type influencing TCRB rearrangement was not reached here. Shortening that was moderate but significant affected the TCRB CDR3s of Type 1 diabetes patients in all four CD4+ subsets.

The whole isolated RNA underwent reverse transcription, so sequencing captured expressed TCRB transcripts. TCRdb keeps only in-frame clones here, not all; method: immunoSEQ multiplex PCR. The sample holds about 660,000 clones, more than 13% seen once. V dropped 5 bases and J dropped 3 bases, with 5 bases sitting between them. Per germline, CDR1 GTSNPN and CDR2 SVGIG (reference sequence). The CDR3 sequence is 10 residues long. Sorting based on CD45RO/CCR7/CD25/CD127/CD95/CD27 separated CD4+ naive, central memory, regulatory and stem cell-like memory cells. In this sample, this clone turned up a few times. Antigen specificity is unknown.

The rearrangement links TRBV30 to TRBJ2-7; D gene ambiguous. The sequencing sample was made of naive CD4+ T cells from blood. This TCR derives from a man aged 18-30 years with type 1 diabetes. DNA of the CDR3: TGTGCCTGGGGTATCTACGAGCAGTACTTC. This sequence encodes CAWGIYEQYF.